The clone carrying this T cell receptor beta chain occurred once. The table came from immunoSEQ multiplex PCR; TCRdb's copy has only in-frame clones and leaves some out. Seen here are tens of thousands of clones, 85% to 90% observed once, and the top ten hold 4.5% to 5.5%. V dropped 4 bases and J dropped 3 bases, with 4 bases sitting between them. CDR1 and CDR2 (germline): SEHNR, FQNEAQ (reference sequence). CDR3 length: 12 residues. The data were taken from a study of T cell responses to AZD1222 COVID-19 vaccine. The overall study: Second-dose timings of about 4 or about 12 weeks were pooled.

This chain joins TRBV7-9 and TRBJ1-3; D uncertain. This receptor was taken from an adult in good health. The sample was peripheral blood, taken on day 0 of AZD1222 vaccination. The CDR3 coding sequence is TGTGCCAGCAGCTACATTGGAAACACCATATATTTT. This gives the protein CASSYIGNTIYF.